Listed below are T cell receptor beta chains from one sample, sequenced in a study of CD8+ T cells in alopecia areata. Libraries were prepared by immunoSEQ multiplex PCR; TCRdb keeps only in-frame clonotypes and omits some of them. Among 120,000 or so clones listed, 55% to 65% were seen once. The specimen sequenced was CD4+ T cells sorted from blood. The receptors were sampled from a human donor in good health. Both conserved end residues are part of each CDR3. D genes are given only for firm matches. Size tells how often a clone was seen (once, few, many) or the class of an expanded clone, and some rows leave it out.

>once|TRBJ1-2|TRBV29-1|-
TGCAGCGTTGAATCCGAGGGACGAAATAGCTATGGCTACACCTTC
CSVESEGRNSYGYTF
>-|TRBJ1-2|TRBV25-1|-
TGTGCCAGCAGTCAAACGGTCGGGGTTTGGGAAGGCTACACCTTC
CASSQTVGVWEGYTF
>few|TRBJ2-1|TRBV2|-
TGTGCCAGCAGTGCACTTCGCGTTGAGTTCTTC
CASSALRVEFF
>-|TRBJ2-5|TRBV29-1|-
TGCAGCGTTGACGCCCGACAAGAGACCCAGTACTTC
CSVDARQETQYF
>-|TRBJ1-1|TRBV6-6|TRBD1
TGTGCCAGCAGTCCCGGGACAGGGATTGAGAGGACTGAAGCTTTCTTT
CASSPGTGIERTEAFF
>once|TRBJ1-5|TRBV6-6|-
TGTGCCAGCAGTTCGGGGAATCAGCCCCAGCATTTT
CASSSGNQPQHF
>-|TRBJ2-7|TRBV7-6|TRBD1
TGTGCCAGCAGCTTAGCGGACAGGGGGCACAACGAGCAGTACTTC
CASSLADRGHNEQYF
>-|TRBJ2-5|TRBV27|TRBD2
TGTGCCAGCAGTCCGTTACGGTTAGCGGGGGGGGGAGAGACCCAGTACTTC
CASSPLRLAGGGETQYF
>-|TRBJ1-2|TRBV23-1|-
TGCGCCAGCAGTCAATCTCCCCCGGTGTCGATTCGCGGGCGGGGCTACACCTTC
CASSQSPPVSIRGRGYTF
>-|TRBJ1-1|TRBV29-1|-
TGCAGCGCTATTCCCCGGATGGACACTGAAGCTTTCTTT
CSAIPRMDTEAFF
>-|TRBJ2-7|TRBV29-1|-
TGCAGCGTTGGTAACACCTACTACGAGCAGTACTTC
CSVGNTYYEQYF
>-|TRBJ1-5|TRBV30|-
TGTGCCTGGAGTCTGGCGGGGGGTACTCAGCCCCAGCATTTT
CAWSLAGGTQPQHF
>few|TRBJ1-1|TRBV2|TRBD1
TGTGCCAGCAGTGACCAAGGACAGGGTCCTTTAGGCACTGAAGCTTTCTTT
CASSDQGQGPLGTEAFF
>once|TRBJ1-1|TRBV5-1|TRBD1
TGCGCCAGCAGCCCAGGGGGAATGAACACTGAAGCTTTCTTT
CASSPGGMNTEAFF
>few|TRBJ2-1|TRBV28|-
TGTGCCAGCCCGACGGTCAATGAGCAGTTCTTC
CASPTVNEQFF
>few|TRBJ1-1|TRBV29-1|-
TGCAGCGTTGAAGGGCAGATGAACACTGAAGCTTTCTTT
CSVEGQMNTEAFF
>-|TRBJ1-1|TRBV29-1|-
TGCAGCGTCGACAGATCGAACACTGAAGCTTTCTTT
CSVDRSNTEAFF
>-|TRBJ1-5|TRBV6-1|-
TGTGCCGGTTCCAACAGGGTAAATCAGCCCCAGCATTTT
CAGSNRVNQPQHF
>-|TRBJ1-2|TRBV5-6|-
TGTGCCAGCAGCCCAAGGGCAGGGACAAGCTATGGCTACACCTTC
CASSPRAGTSYGYTF
>-|TRBJ2-2|TRBV30|-
TGTGCCTGGAGTGTAACCGTCGGGGAGCTGTTTTTT
CAWSVTVGELFF
>-|TRBJ1-5|TRBV30|-
TGTGCCTGGAGCCTATCAGGACAGTACAATCAGCCCCAGCATTTT
CAWSLSGQYNQPQHF
>-|TRBJ1-6|TRBV5-6|-
TGTGCCAGCAGCTTACGGAAAAGAGGTGGAAATTCACCCCTCCACTTT
CASSLRKRGGNSPLHF
>-|TRBJ1-2|TRBV2|-
TGTGCCAGCAGGGACTTCAGGGGAAATGGCTACACCTTC
CASRDFRGNGYTF
>-|TRBJ1-5|TRBV5-1|-
TGCGCCATCTCGATCAGTCAGGCCACTACTCGGCCCCAGCATTTT
CAISISQATTRPQHF
>-|TRBJ1-2|TRBV29-1|-
TGCAGCGTTGGGCAGGGGCTAGGTGGCTACACCTTC
CSVGQGLGGYTF
>-|TRBJ2-1|TRBV7-2|-
TGTGCCAGCACCTACTTGGGCGATGAGCAGTTCTTC
CASTYLGDEQFF
>-|TRBJ2-3|TRBV2|TRBD2
TGTGCCAGCAGTGGCGGACTAGCGGGGGGAGCGGATACGCAGTATTTT
CASSGGLAGGADTQYF
>-|TRBJ1-1|TRBV5-4|-
TGTGCCAGCAGCTCGGACGGAGGGTTTATGTCCGCTGAAGCTTTCTTT
CASSSDGGFMSAEAFF
>once|TRBJ1-5|TRBV9|TRBD1
TGTGCCAGCAGCGAGGGACAGGACTATCAGCCCCAGCATTTT
CASSEGQDYQPQHF
>-|TRBJ2-5|TRBV29-1|TRBD1
TGCAGCGTGGGGACAGGGGGGCCTCCCCAAGAGACCCAGTACTTC
CSVGTGGPPQETQYF
>-|TRBJ1-6|TRBV2|TRBD1
TGTGCCAGCAGAGGACAGGGAGATGGCTCACCCCTCCACTTT
CASRGQGDGSPLHF
>-|TRBJ1-1|TRBV29-1|TRBD1
TGCAGCGTTGGGACAGGGGGGAACACTGAAGCTTTCTTT
CSVGTGGNTEAFF
>-|TRBJ2-6|TRBV14|-
TGTGCCAGCAGCCTCCCCGACGGATTCTCTGGGGCCAACGTCCTGACTTTC
CASSLPDGFSGANVLTF
>-|TRBJ1-2|TRBV27|TRBD1
TGTGCCAGTACCGGGACAGGGGGTCACTATGGCTACACCTTC
CASTGTGGHYGYTF
>-|TRBJ1-2|TRBV6-5|-
TGTGCCAGCAGTTGGTTACCGATCTATGGCTACACCTTC
CASSWLPIYGYTF
>few|TRBJ1-1|TRBV29-1|-
TGCAGCGTTGAGGGGCGGCAGGGAACTGAAGCTTTCTTT
CSVEGRQGTEAFF
>-|TRBJ2-7|TRBV27|TRBD1
TGTGCCAGCAGCCCTGGGACAGGGAAGGGAGCGGAGGGGCGGGAGCAGTACTTC
CASSPGTGKGAEGREQYF
>-|TRBJ1-2|TRBV5-1|-
TGCGCCAGCAGCTTGGAAGGAGCTAACTATGGCTACACCTTC
CASSLEGANYGYTF
>few|TRBJ1-2|TRBV29-1|TRBD1
TGCAGCGTTGCGGACAGGGCTGACTATGGCTACACCTTC
CSVADRADYGYTF
>-|TRBJ1-1|TRBV6-5|TRBD1
TGTGCCAGCAGAAACGACAGGGGGAAGGTTGAAGCTTTCTTT
CASRNDRGKVEAFF
>few|TRBJ2-3|TRBV7-2|TRBD2
TGTGCCAGCAGCTTCCGGGGGAGGGACACAGATACGCAGTATTTT
CASSFRGRDTDTQYF
>once|TRBJ2-2|TRBV20-1|-
TGCAGTGCTTCGACAGGCGGGGAGCTGTTTTTT
CSASTGGELFF
>-|TRBJ1-1|TRBV29-1|TRBD1
TGCAGCGGTAAGGGACAGGCGAACACTGAAGCTTTCTTT
CSGKGQANTEAFF
>few|TRBJ1-2|TRBV9|TRBD1
TGTGCCAGCGACCGGACAGGGGGCCGTGGCTACACCTTC
CASDRTGGRGYTF
>-|TRBJ2-7|TRBV4-1|-
TGCGCCAGCAGCCAGACTGGGCGCACCCCCTACGAGCAGTACTTC
CASSQTGRTPYEQYF
>few|TRBJ2-3|TRBV29-1|-
TGCAGCGTTGTAAGACAGAGCACAGATACGCAGTATTTT
CSVVRQSTDTQYF